Here is one T cell receptor (beta chain) with its context. Specified time point: pre-sensitization, week 0. Treatment specified: therapeutic diphenylcyclopropenone sensitization with weekly scalp DPC. Trimming stripped 7 bases from V and 6 bases from J, with 17 bases between. The CDR3 has 14 residues. TCRdb itself ran the RACE reads through MiXCR, one entry per CDR3 protein. Of about 380,000 distinct CDR3 sequences detected, 5.1% appear once; the ten largest clones hold just over 2.5%. The data originate from a study of human T cells and chemical hapten exposure. About the research overall: Patients, predominantly female, presented with alopecia areata, totalis or universalis.

The source of this sequence is a woman aged 50 to 60 with alopecia areata. Some clones in this sample may be carry-over from other donors' samples. This chain joins TRBV12-3 or TRBV12-4 and TRBJ2-3, with D maybe TRBD2 (6 bases). Here the sequenced sample was whole blood, taken in connection with sensitization to the hapten diphenylcyclopropenone (DPC). In nucleotides, the CDR3 is TGTGCCAGCATCTACTGGGGGGTATCGGATACGCAGTATTTT. The encoded protein is CASIYWGVSDTQYF.